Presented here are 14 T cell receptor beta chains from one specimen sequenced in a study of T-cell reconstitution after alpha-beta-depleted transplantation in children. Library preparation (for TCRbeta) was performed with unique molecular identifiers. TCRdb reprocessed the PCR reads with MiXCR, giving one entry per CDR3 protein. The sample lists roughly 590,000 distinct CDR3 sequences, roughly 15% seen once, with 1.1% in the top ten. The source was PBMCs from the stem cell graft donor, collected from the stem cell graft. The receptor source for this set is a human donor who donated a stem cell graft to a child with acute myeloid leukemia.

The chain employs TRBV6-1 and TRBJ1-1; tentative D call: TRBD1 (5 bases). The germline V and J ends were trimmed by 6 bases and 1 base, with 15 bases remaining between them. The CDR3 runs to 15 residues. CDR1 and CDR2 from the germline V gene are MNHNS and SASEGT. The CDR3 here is CASRNPTGGNTEAFF. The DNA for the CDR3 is TGTGCCAGCAGGAACCCAACAGGAGGGAACACTGAAGCTTTCTTT.

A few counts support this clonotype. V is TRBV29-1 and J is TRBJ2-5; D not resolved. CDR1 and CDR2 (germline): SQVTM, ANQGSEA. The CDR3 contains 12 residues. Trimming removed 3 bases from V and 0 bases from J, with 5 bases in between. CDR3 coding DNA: TGCAGCGTTGACAACCACCAAGAGACCCAGTACTTC. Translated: CSVDNHQETQYF.

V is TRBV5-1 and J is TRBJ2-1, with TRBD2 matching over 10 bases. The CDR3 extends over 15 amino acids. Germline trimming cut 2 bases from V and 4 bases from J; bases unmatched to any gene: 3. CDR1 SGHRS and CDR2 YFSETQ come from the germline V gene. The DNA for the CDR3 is TGCGCCAGCAGCTTTAGCGGGAGGACTTACAATGAGCAGTTCTTC. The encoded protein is CASSFSGRTYNEQFF. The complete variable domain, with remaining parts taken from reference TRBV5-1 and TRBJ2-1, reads KAGVTQTPRYLIKTRGQQVTLSCSPISGHRSVSWYQQTPGQGLQFLFEYFSETQRNKGNFPGRFSGRQFSNSRSEMNVSTLELGDSALYLCASSFSGRTYNEQFFGPGTRLTVL.

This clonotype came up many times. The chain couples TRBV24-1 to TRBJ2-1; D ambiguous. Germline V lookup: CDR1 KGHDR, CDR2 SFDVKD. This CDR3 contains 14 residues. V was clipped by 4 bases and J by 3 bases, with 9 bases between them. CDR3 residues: CATSDKGYYNEQFF. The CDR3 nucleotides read TGTGCCACCAGTGACAAAGGATACTACAATGAGCAGTTCTTC.

The CDR3 bases are TGCGCCAGCAACCCTAGCGGCAACACCGGGGAGCTGTTTTTT. Protein: CASNPSGNTGELFF. V gene TRBV5-1 combines with J gene TRBJ2-2; 7 bases line up with TRBD2. This CDR3 is 14 amino acids long. V was clipped by 6 bases and J by 2 bases; unmatched bases: 4. Germline values: CDR1 SGHRS, CDR2 YFSETQ.

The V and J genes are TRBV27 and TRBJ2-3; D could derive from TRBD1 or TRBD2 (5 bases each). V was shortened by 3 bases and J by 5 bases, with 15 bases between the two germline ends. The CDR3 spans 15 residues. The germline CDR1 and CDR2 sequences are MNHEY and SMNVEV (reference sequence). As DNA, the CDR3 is TGTGCCAGCAGTTTCGTAGAGGGGATTGGAGATACGCAGTATTTT. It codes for CASSFVEGIGDTQYF.

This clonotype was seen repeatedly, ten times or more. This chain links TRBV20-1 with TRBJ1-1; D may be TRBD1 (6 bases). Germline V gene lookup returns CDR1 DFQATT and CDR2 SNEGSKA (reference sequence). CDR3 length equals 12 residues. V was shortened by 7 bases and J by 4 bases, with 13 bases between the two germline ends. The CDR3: CSVSDSFTEAFF. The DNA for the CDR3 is TGCAGTGTTTCGGACAGTTTCACTGAAGCTTTCTTT.

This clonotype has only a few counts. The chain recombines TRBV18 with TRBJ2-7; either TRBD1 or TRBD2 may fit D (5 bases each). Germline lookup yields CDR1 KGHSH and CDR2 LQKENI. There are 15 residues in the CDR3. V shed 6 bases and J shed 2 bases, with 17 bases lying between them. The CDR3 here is CASSPERGLTYEQYF. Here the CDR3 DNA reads TGTGCCAGCTCTCCCGAGAGGGGTCTGACCTACGAGCAGTACTTC.

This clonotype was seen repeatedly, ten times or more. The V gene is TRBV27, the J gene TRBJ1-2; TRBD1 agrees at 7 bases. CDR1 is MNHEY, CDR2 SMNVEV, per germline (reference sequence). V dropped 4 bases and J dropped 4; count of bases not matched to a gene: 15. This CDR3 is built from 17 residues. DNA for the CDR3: TGTGCCAGCAGTTACACCTCCGGGCAGGGGGAACCCTATGGCTACACCTTC. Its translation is CASSYTSGQGEPYGYTF.

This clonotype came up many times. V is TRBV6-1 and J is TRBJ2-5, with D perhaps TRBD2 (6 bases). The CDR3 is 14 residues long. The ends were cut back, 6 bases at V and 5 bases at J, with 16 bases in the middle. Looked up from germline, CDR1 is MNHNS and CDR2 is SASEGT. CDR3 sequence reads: CASRTLGGGETQYF. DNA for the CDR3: TGTGCCAGCAGGACTCTCGGGGGTGGGGAGACCCAGTACTTC.

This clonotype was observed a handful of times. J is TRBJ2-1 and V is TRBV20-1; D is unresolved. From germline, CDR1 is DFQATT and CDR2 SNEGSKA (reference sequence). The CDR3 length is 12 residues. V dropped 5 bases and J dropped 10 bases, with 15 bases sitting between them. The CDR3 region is CSAPDVVSEQFF. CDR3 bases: TGCAGTGCTCCGGATGTAGTTTCGGAGCAGTTCTTC.

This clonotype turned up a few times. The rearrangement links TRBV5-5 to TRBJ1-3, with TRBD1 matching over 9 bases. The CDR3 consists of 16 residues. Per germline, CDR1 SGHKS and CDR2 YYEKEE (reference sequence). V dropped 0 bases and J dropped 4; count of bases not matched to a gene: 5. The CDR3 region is CASSLENRGLGNTIYF. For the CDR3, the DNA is TGTGCCAGCAGCTTGGAGAACAGGGGGCTCGGAAACACCATATATTTT.

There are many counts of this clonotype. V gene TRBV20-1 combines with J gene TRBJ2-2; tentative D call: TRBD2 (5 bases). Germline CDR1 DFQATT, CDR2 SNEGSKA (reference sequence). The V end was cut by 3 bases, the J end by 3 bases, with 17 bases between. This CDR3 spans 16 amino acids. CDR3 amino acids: CSASPAEALDTGELFF. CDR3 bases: TGCAGTGCTAGCCCCGCGGAGGCCTTGGACACCGGGGAGCTGTTTTTT.

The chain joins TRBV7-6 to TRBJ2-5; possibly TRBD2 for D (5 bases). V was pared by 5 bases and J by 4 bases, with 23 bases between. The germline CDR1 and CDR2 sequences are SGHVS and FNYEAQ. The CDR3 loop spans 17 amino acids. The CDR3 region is CASSPGVGKRPGETQYF. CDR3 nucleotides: TGTGCCAGCAGCCCCGGGGTGGGAAAAAGACCCGGAGAGACCCAGTACTTC.